The present TCR beta chain was sequenced within a study of cytomegalovirus exposure and HLA in healthy donors. The protocol was immunoSEQ multiplex PCR, while the TCRdb copy is restricted to in-frame clones and leaves out a portion. The sample lists roughly 120,000 clones; roughly 90% were seen once. Germline V gives CDR1 MDHEN, CDR2 SYDVKM. The CDR3 spans 16 residues. Trimming removed 6 bases at V and 4 bases at J, with 19 bases between. The clonotype originates from a woman aged 25 to 39 in good health and CMV-seropositive. The sequenced sample was PBMCs. The chain couples TRBV28 to TRBJ2-1; the D gene is possibly TRBD2 (5 bases). DNA of the CDR3: TGTGCCAGCAGCCCTCCCAGCAGCGGAGTATACAATGAGCAGTTCTTC. Translation gives CASSPPSSGVYNEQFF.